The rows below give T cell receptor beta chains drawn from one sample of a study of identical twins. MiXCR, run by TCRdb on the 5' RACE reads, gives a single entry per CDR3 protein. The sample lists 700,000 or so distinct CDR3 sequences, around 8.6% occurring once. These data also featured in a second study, about yellow fever vaccine responses in identical twins.

Sequences were obtained from PBMCs. These receptors were collected from a woman under 30 in good health. Both conserved end residues are part of each CDR3. D genes are given only for firm matches. Expanded clones get a size class; other rows say once, few or many, or leave the size out.

CDR3nt: TGTGCCAGCAGCCCAAAAGGGGGGGCTCGGTCCAAAAACATTCAGTACTTC; CDR3aa: CASSPKGGARSKNIQYF; j_gene: TRBJ2-4; v_gene: TRBV7-8; abundance: few; d_gene: .
CDR3nt: TGTGCCACCAGCTGGAGGGAAGGAAACCCCTACGAGCAGTACTTC; CDR3aa: CATSWREGNPYEQYF; j_gene: TRBJ2-7; v_gene: TRBV15; abundance: .; d_gene: .
CDR3nt: TGTGCCAGCAGTTACCGTAGCGGGGGGCTGGGTAATGAGCAGTTCTTC; CDR3aa: CASSYRSGGLGNEQFF; j_gene: TRBJ2-1; v_gene: TRBV6-5; abundance: few; d_gene: TRBD2
CDR3nt: TGCGCCAGCAGCGGAGAGGGTGGGAACACCGGGGAGCTGTTTTTT; CDR3aa: CASSGEGGNTGELFF; j_gene: TRBJ2-2; v_gene: TRBV5-1; abundance: .; d_gene: .
CDR3nt: TGCAGTGCCACGGGACAGGACTCCTACGAGCAGTACTTC; CDR3aa: CSATGQDSYEQYF; j_gene: TRBJ2-7; v_gene: TRBV20-1; abundance: .; d_gene: TRBD1
CDR3nt: TGTGCCAGCGCCCCCGGGACAGGCGTCTACGAGCAGTACTTC; CDR3aa: CASAPGTGVYEQYF; j_gene: TRBJ2-7; v_gene: TRBV12-3/TRBV12-4; abundance: many; d_gene: TRBD1
CDR3nt: TGCGCCAGCAGCCCCCGCGGGTCTCCCGCCGGAGATACGCAGTATTTT; CDR3aa: CASSPRGSPAGDTQYF; j_gene: TRBJ2-3; v_gene: TRBV4-1; abundance: few; d_gene: .
CDR3nt: TGTGCCACCAGTGATGGGACAGGCCCCTACTATGGCTACACCTTC; CDR3aa: CATSDGTGPYYGYTF; j_gene: TRBJ1-2; v_gene: TRBV24-1; abundance: .; d_gene: TRBD1
CDR3nt: TGTGCCAGCAGTACAGGGCCCGCGGCGTCCTACGAGCAGTACTTC; CDR3aa: CASSTGPAASYEQYF; j_gene: TRBJ2-7; v_gene: TRBV6-1; abundance: .; d_gene: .
CDR3nt: TGCGCCAGCAGCTTCGGGGGTAGAGAGAATGAGCAGTTCTTC; CDR3aa: CASSFGGRENEQFF; j_gene: TRBJ2-1; v_gene: TRBV5-1; abundance: many; d_gene: .